This T cell receptor beta chain was observed in a study of regulatory T cells in long-lasting Graves disease. V lost 0 bases to trimming and J lost 9 bases; unmatched junction nucleotides: 8. CDR1 and CDR2 (germline): MGHRA, YSYEKL. The CDR3 sequence is 15 residues long. Investigators prepared the TCR beta libraries by applying iRepertoire HTBI primers and Arm-PCR of CDR3 regions. TCRdb reprocessed the multiplex PCR reads via MiXCR and lists one record per CDR3 protein. The table shows 380,000 or so distinct CDR3 sequences, with 15% to 20% occurring only once. Time point in this sample: newly diagnosed GD, antithyroid drugs for less than 3 months. PBMCs were the source of the RNA used for TCR sequencing. The data also belong to a second study, concerning T cells in Graves' hyperthyroidism and ophthalmopathy. That report notes: First-round RT-PCR targeting the TCR CDR3 was performed with the HTBI primer set.

Sequenced here: peripheral blood mononuclear cells (PBMCs), sampled at new diagnosis, from a patient treated with antithyroid drugs. This rearrangement joins TRBV4-1 to TRBJ1-3; TRBD1 matches 7 bases. The TCR originated in a woman younger than 30 with Graves disease. The CDR3 loop reads CASSQDRQGEGTIYF. CDR3 nucleotides: TGCGCCAGCAGCCAAGATCGGCAGGGGGAAGGCACCATATATTTT.